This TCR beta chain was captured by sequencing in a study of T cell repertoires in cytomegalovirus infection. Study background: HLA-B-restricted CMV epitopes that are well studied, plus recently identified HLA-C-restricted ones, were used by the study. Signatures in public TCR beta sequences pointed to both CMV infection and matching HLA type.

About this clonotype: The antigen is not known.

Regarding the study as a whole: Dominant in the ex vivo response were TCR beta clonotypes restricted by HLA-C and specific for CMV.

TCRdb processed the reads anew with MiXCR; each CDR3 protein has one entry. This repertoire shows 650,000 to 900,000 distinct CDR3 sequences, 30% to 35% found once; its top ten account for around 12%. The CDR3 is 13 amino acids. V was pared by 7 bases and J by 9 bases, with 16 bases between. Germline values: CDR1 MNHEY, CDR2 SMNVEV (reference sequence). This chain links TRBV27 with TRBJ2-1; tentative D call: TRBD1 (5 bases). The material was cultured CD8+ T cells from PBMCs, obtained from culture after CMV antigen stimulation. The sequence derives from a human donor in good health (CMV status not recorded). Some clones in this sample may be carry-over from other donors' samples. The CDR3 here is CASIPTGVPEQFF. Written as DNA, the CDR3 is TGTGCCAGCATCCCTACAGGAGTTCCTGAGCAGTTCTTC.